Sequencing of this T cell receptor beta chain was carried out in a study of blood T cell repertoires in COVID-19. The wider study: Acute and convalescent COVID-19 specimens originated in the United States, Italy and Spain.

Original processing notes: How many nucleated cells were present was estimated from reference gene primer amplification. The method was immunoSEQ multiplex PCR; TCRdb's version includes in-frame clones alone and lacks a portion of them. D and trimming were read from the DNA, whereas the V and J calls and clone size are those reported in that table. This table has about 210,000 clones, approximately 80% appearing once. CDR1 and CDR2 from the germline V gene are KGHSH and LQKENI. The CDR3 has 15 residues. After removal of 0 bases from V and 4 bases from J, the junction contained 3 bases not matched to a gene.

This clonotype was obtained from a woman older than 75 with COVID-19, enrolled during active disease. V usage is TRBV18 and J usage is TRBJ2-7; TRBD1 matches at 10 bases. The sample was peripheral blood. CDR3 loop: CASSPPMGQGYEQYF. The CDR3 DNA reads TGTGCCAGCTCACCACCAATGGGACAGGGGTACGAGCAGTACTTC. The variable domain in full, completed from reference TRBV18 and TRBJ2-7, reads NAGVMQNPRHLVRRRGQEARLRCSPMKGHSHVYWYRQLPEEGLKFMVYLQKENIIDESGMPKERFSAEFPKEGPSILRIQQVVRGDSAAYFCASSPPMGQGYEQYFGPGTRLTVT.